Each of the 6 T cell receptor beta chains below was sequenced from the same sample in a study of T cells after yellow fever vaccination. TCRdb reprocessed the 5' RACE reads via MiXCR and lists one record per CDR3 protein. The sample has some 68,000 distinct CDR3 sequences; approximately 7% are singletons. The starting material was CD8+ T cells sorted from PBMCs, obtained around 45 days after the first yellow fever vaccination. The receptors originated from a young man who received the YFV17D yellow fever vaccine.

In its sample, this clonotype was seen many times. This sequence joins TRBV30 and TRBJ1-5, with a weak D call TRBD1 (5 bases). Germline assignment: CDR1 GTSNPN and CDR2 SVGIG (reference sequence). Trimming left V 0 bases short and J 7 bases short, with 13 bases between. This CDR3 spans 14 amino acids. The CDR3 loop is CAWSVGPLRQPQHF. The CDR3 DNA reads as TGTGCCTGGAGTGTGGGACCACTACGACAGCCCCAGCATTTT.

This clonotype was counted between two and nine times. The chain recombines TRBV10-3 with TRBJ1-5; 11 bases fit TRBD1. From germline, CDR1 is ENHRY and CDR2 SYGVKD. The CDR3 contains 18 residues. The junction had 11 bases not matched to a gene; V was cut back by 2 bases and J by 5 bases. The CDR3 reads CAISEASGTGGSDQPQHF. The CDR3 bases are TGTGCCATCAGTGAGGCCTCCGGGACAGGGGGTTCCGATCAGCCCCAGCATTTT.

This clonotype appeared once. This chain joins TRBV6-2 or TRBV6-3 and TRBJ2-2, with D possibly TRBD2 on 5 matching bases. Looked up from germline, CDR1 is MNHEY and CDR2 is SVGEGT. CDR3 length equals 13 residues. V was clipped by 4 bases and J by 6 bases, with 9 bases between them. DNA for the CDR3: TGTGCCAGCAGTTCCGACGGGGCCGGGGAGCTGTTTTTT. Translating gives CASSSDGAGELFF.

This clonotype was detected many times. The chain employs TRBV28 and TRBJ1-5; 10 bases map to TRBD1. Germline V gene lookup returns CDR1 MDHEN and CDR2 SYDVKM. J was trimmed by 0 bases and V by 6 bases; bases with no gene match: 5. The CDR3 length is 16 residues. The CDR3 loop reads CASSTGQGISNQPQHF. In DNA, the CDR3 is TGTGCCAGCAGCACGGGACAGGGGATTAGCAATCAGCCCCAGCATTTT. The variable domain in full, with the rest retrieved from reference TRBV28 and TRBJ1-5, is DVKVTQSSRYLVKRTGEKVFLECVQDMDHENMFWYRQDPGLGLRLIYFSYDVKMKEKGDIPEGYSVSREKKERFSLILESASTNQTSMYLCASSTGQGISNQPQHFGDGTRLSIL.

This clonotype was picked up many times. This rearrangement joins TRBV29-1 to TRBJ2-2, with 8 bases aligning to TRBD1. The junction had 4 bases not matched to a gene; V was cut back by 3 bases and J by 4 bases. The length of the CDR3 is 14 residues. Germline loops: CDR1 SQVTM, CDR2 ANQGSEA. The chain's CDR3 is CSVDGTGGTGELFF. CDR3 DNA: TGCAGCGTTGATGGTACAGGGGGCACCGGGGAGCTGTTTTTT.

This clonotype came up many times. The V gene is TRBV6-2 or TRBV6-3, the J gene TRBJ2-1; the D is unclear. V was pared by 6 bases and J by 1 base, with 7 bases between. Germline V CDR1 and CDR2: MNHEY, SVGEGT. This CDR3 has 13 residues. The CDR3 DNA sequence: TGTGCCAGCAGCGACGGGTCCTACAATGAGCAGTTCTTC. Its protein product is CASSDGSYNEQFF.